One sample yielded the 10 T cell receptor beta chains listed below, sequenced in a study of blood T cell repertoires in COVID-19. Produced via immunoSEQ multiplex PCR; TCRdb's table is partial and in-frame only. Among about 320,000 clones, around 90% were seen once, and the ten largest hold under 6%. The sample consisted of PBMCs or T cells enriched from blood (not recorded which). These receptors were obtained from a woman aged 25 to 39 who had recovered from COVID-19.

J is TRBJ1-2 and V is TRBV7-2; D is ambiguous. The CDR3 has 12 amino acids. The germline V and J ends were trimmed by 0 bases and 8 bases, with 7 bases remaining between them. Germline V gene sequence: CDR1 SGHTA, CDR2 FQGNSA. The CDR3 DNA reads TGTGCCAGCAGCTTAGCCGATGGCGGCTACACCTTC. Protein product: CASSLADGGYTF.

This rearrangement joins TRBV27 to TRBJ1-5, with TRBD1 identical over 9 bases. Germline V gene lookup returns CDR1 MNHEY and CDR2 SMNVEV (reference sequence). There are 13 residues in the CDR3. V lost 5 bases to trimming and J lost 9 bases; unmatched junction nucleotides: 5. Written as DNA, the CDR3 is TGTGCCAGCAGTGGGGACAGGGTGGGGCCCCAGCATTTT. Encoded protein: CASSGDRVGPQHF.

J is TRBJ2-2 and V is TRBV3-1 (or the pseudogene TRBV3-2); 10 positions agree with TRBD1. CDR1 LGHDT and CDR2 YNNKEL come from the germline V gene (reference sequence). The CDR3 is 17 amino acids. V lost 1 base and J lost 5; bases outside the gene matches: 7. The CDR3 DNA follows: TGTGCCAGCAGCCAAGGTCCTGGACAGGGGGTGACCGGGGAGCTGTTTTTT. Its translation is CASSQGPGQGVTGELFF.

This clone was detected once. The V call is TRBV27, the J call TRBJ2-7, with TRBD1 matching 9 bases. The CDR3 extends over 14 amino acids. V lost 5 bases, J lost 2 bases, and 4 bases stayed unmatched. The germline CDR1 and CDR2 sequences are MNHEY and SMNVEV (reference sequence). CDR3 nucleotide sequence: TGTGCCAGCAGTGCCGGGACAGGGACCTACGAGCAGTACTTC. It is translated as CASSAGTGTYEQYF.

CDR3 sequence (DNA): TGTGCCAGTAGTAACCGCCCCCGGGGGGATACGCAGTATTTT. It specifies CASSNRPRGDTQYF. The chain couples TRBV19 to TRBJ2-3, with a tentative D call TRBD2 (6 bases). V was pared by 4 bases and J by 6 bases, with 14 bases between. The V gene's germline CDR1 is LNHDA and CDR2 SQIVND (reference sequence). This CDR3 region has 14 residues.

The gene calls are TRBV7-9 and TRBJ1-2; D might be TRBD1 (5 bases). The V end was cut by 1 base, the J end by 3 bases, with 12 bases between. The germline V gene has CDR1 SEHNR and CDR2 FQNEAQ (reference sequence). This CDR3 contains 15 residues. The CDR3 coding sequence is TGTGCCAGCAGCTTAGAAGGCAGGGAGGACTATGGCTACACCTTC. It yields the protein CASSLEGREDYGYTF.

The J gene is TRBJ1-5, the V gene TRBV30, with TRBD1 matching over 8 bases. This CDR3 is 16 amino acids long. V lost 1 base and J lost 1; bases outside the gene matches: 6. Germline V lookup: CDR1 GTSNPN, CDR2 SVGIG (reference sequence). The CDR3 DNA reads as TGTGCCTGGAGTGGTGACAGGGGAAGGAGCAATCAGCCCCAGCATTTT. It codes for CAWSGDRGRSNQPQHF.

This clone was detected a few times. This chain joins TRBV7-9 and TRBJ1-1, with 8 bases fitting TRBD1. The germline CDR1 and CDR2 sequences are SEHNR and FQNEAQ (reference sequence). Trimming removed 5 bases from V and 1 base from J; junction bases left unmatched: 6. This CDR3 contains 15 residues. CDR3 in DNA: TGTGCCAGCAGCCCCGGGACAGGAGCGAACACTGAAGCTTTCTTT. Translation: CASSPGTGANTEAFF.

This chain links TRBV7-9 with TRBJ1-2; 7 positions match TRBD1. This CDR3 has 14 residues. From germline, CDR1 is SEHNR and CDR2 FQNEAQ (reference sequence). V trimming: 1 base; J trimming: 5 bases; junction bases outside the gene matches: 4. This chain's CDR3 is CASSLGQGPYGYTF. For the CDR3, the DNA is TGTGCCAGCAGCTTAGGACAGGGTCCGTATGGCTACACCTTC.

The chain is built from TRBV9 and TRBJ2-1, with TRBD2 matching 10 bases. The V segment lost 3 bases and the J segment 7 bases; nucleotides outside the gene matches: 4. Germline assignment: CDR1 SGDLS and CDR2 YYNGEE. The CDR3 loop spans 14 amino acids. CDR3 sequence reads: CASSGSGGANEQFF. CDR3 coding DNA: TGTGCCAGCAGCGGGAGCGGGGGGGCTAATGAGCAGTTCTTC.